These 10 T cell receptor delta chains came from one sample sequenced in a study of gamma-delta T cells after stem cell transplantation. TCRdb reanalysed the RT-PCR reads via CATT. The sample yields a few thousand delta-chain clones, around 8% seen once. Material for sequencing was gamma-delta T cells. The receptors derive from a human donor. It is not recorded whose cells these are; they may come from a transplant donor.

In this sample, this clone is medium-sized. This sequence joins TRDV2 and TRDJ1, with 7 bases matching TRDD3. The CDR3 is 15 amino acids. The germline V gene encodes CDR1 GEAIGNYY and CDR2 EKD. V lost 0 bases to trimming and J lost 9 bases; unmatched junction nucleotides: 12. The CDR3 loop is CACDTVLGGNPQLIF. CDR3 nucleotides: TGTGCCTGTGACACCGTTCTGGGGGGAAATCCTCAACTCATCTTT.

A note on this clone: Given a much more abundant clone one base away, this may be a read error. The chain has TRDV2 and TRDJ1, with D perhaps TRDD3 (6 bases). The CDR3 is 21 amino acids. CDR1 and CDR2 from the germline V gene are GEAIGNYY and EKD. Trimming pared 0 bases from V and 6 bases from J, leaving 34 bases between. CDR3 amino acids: CACDTVGDSSYNLLGGNKLIF. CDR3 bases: TGTGCCTGTGACACCGTTGGGGATTCCTCATACAACCTACTGGGTGGGAATAAACTCATCTTT.

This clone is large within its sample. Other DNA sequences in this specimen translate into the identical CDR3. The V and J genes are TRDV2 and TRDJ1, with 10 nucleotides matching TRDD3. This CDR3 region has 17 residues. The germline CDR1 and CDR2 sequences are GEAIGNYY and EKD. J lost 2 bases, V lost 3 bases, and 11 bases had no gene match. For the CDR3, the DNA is TGTGCCTGTGACCTGTTACTGGGGGATGCTCGTACCGATAAACTCATCTTT. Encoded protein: CACDLLLGDARTDKLIF.

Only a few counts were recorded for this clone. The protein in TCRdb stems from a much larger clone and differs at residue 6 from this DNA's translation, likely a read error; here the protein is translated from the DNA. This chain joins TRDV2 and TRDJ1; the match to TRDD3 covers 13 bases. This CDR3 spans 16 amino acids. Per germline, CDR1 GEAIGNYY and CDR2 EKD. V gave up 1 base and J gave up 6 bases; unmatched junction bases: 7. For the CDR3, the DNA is TGTGCCTGTGACACGGCACTGGGGGATACGCCGAATAAACTCATCTTT. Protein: CACDTALGDTPNKLIF.

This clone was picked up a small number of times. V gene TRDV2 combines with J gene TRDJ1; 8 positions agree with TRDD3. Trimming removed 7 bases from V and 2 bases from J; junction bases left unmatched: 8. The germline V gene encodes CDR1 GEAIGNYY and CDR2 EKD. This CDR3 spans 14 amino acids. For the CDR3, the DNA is TGTGCCTGCGAGCGACTGGGGGCTACCGATAAACTCATCTTT. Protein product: CACERLGATDKLIF.

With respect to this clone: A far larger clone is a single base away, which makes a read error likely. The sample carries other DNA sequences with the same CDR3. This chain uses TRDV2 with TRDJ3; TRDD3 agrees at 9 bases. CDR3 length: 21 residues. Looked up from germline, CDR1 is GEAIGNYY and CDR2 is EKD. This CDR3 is CACDTVATGGPSTWDTRQMFF. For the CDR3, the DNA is TGTGCCTGCGACACCGTCGCAACTGGGGGACCCAGCACCTGGGACACCCGACAGATGTTTTTC.

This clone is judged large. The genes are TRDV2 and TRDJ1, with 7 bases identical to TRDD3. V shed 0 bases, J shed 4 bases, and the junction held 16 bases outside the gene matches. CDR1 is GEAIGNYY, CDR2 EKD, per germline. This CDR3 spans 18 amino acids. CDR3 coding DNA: TGTGCCTGTGACACCGTGAATAATGGGGGAACGAAGTTCGATAAACTCATCTTT. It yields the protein CACDTVNNGGTKFDKLIF.

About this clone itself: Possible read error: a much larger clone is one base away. CDR3 in DNA: TGTGCCTGTGACCGACTGGGGGATGCCAACACCGATAAACTCATCTTT. Translation: CACDRLGDANTDKLIF. V is TRDV2 and J is TRDJ1, with 10 bases aligning to TRDD3. Germline CDR1 is GEAIGNYY and CDR2 is EKD. With V trimmed by 3 bases and J by 0 bases, 6 bases remained unmatched. The CDR3 totals 16 residues.

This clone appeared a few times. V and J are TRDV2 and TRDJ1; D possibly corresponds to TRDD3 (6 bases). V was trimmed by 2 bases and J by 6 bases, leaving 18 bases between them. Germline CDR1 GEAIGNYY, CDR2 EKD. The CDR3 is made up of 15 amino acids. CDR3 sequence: CACDKLGTPQNKLIF. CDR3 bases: TGTGCCTGTGACAAGCTGGGGACTCCCCAAAATAAACTCATCTTT.

The CDR3 DNA reads TGTGCCTGTGACGAGGGGGGTACTGGGGGATTAAGCTCCTGGGACACCCGACAGATGTTTTTC. Amino acid sequence: CACDEGGTGGLSSWDTRQMFF. The V call is TRDV2, the J call TRDJ3, with 10 positions matching TRDD3. With V trimmed by 3 bases and J by 0 bases, 13 bases remained unmatched. Germline CDR1 is GEAIGNYY and CDR2 is EKD. The CDR3 totals 21 residues.